These 15 T cell receptor beta chains were all obtained from the same sample, sequenced in a study of blood T cells in healthy people across ages. Sample-barcoded 5' priming and a J-beta primer mix drove a second PCR of about 6 to 12 cycles. TCRdb recomputed calls from the 5' RACE reads with MiXCR, one row per CDR3 protein. This table has about 1.8 million distinct CDR3 sequences, roughly 50% appearing once. The specimen was blood. These receptor sequences come from a woman in her thirties or forties in good health.

This clonotype was seen only a few times. V is TRBV20-1 and J is TRBJ2-5, with a weak D call TRBD2 (5 bases). V was shortened by 6 bases and J by 1 base, with 12 bases between the two germline ends. Germline V lookup: CDR1 DFQATT, CDR2 SNEGSKA (reference sequence). The CDR3 length is 13 residues. CDR3: CSARLTTQETQYF. For the CDR3, the DNA is TGCAGTGCCAGGCTGACTACCCAAGAGACCCAGTACTTC.

The chain has TRBV29-1 and TRBJ1-1; D ambiguous. The CDR3 consists of 13 residues. Looked up from germline, CDR1 is SQVTM and CDR2 is ANQGSEA. V was clipped by 5 bases and J by 0 bases, with 10 bases between them. The DNA for the CDR3 is TGCAGCGTTTTTGCAGGTTTGAACACTGAAGCTTTCTTT. It specifies CSVFAGLNTEAFF.

The chain carries TRBV20-1 and TRBJ1-1, with D possibly matching TRBD1 (5 bases). With 2 bases removed from V and 5 bases from J, the gap between germline ends came to 15 bases. Germline assignment: CDR1 DFQATT and CDR2 SNEGSKA (reference sequence). This CDR3 has 14 residues. The CDR3 sequence: CSARYLSRVTEAFF. The CDR3 DNA sequence: TGCAGTGCTAGATACCTAAGCAGGGTGACTGAAGCTTTCTTT.

This clonotype came up a few times. The chain couples TRBV20-1 to TRBJ2-5, with a weak D call TRBD2 (7 bases). Trimming stripped 3 bases from V and 4 bases from J, with 15 bases between. This CDR3 is built from 14 residues. From germline, CDR1 is DFQATT and CDR2 SNEGSKA (reference sequence). The CDR3 coding sequence is TGCAGTGCTAGGCGGCTGGCGGGGGCAGAGACCCAGTACTTC. Translating it yields CSARRLAGAETQYF.

This clonotype was seen a handful of times. V is TRBV5-5 and J is TRBJ1-5, with 9 bases aligning to TRBD1. The germline CDR1 and CDR2 sequences are SGHKS and YYEKEE (reference sequence). Trimming removed 2 bases from V and 5 bases from J; junction bases left unmatched: 5. CDR3 length: 15 residues. The CDR3 loop is CASSLGGQGHQPQHF. The CDR3 DNA reads as TGTGCCAGCAGCTTAGGTGGACAGGGGCATCAGCCCCAGCATTTT.

This sequence joins TRBV7-2 and TRBJ1-1, with TRBD1 matching over 8 bases. Germline loops: CDR1 SGHTA, CDR2 FQGNSA. The V and J ends lost 4 bases and 4 bases, in that order; junction bases with no gene match: 8. The CDR3 spans 15 residues. The CDR3 nucleotides are TGTGCCAGCAGCTCGGACAGGGCCCTAAGCACTGAAGCTTTCTTT. Its translation is CASSSDRALSTEAFF.

The rearrangement uses TRBV20-1 and TRBJ2-5; weak D call: TRBD2 (7 bases). Trimming stripped 6 bases from V and 1 base from J, with 21 bases between. The CDR3 covers 16 residues. The germline V gene encodes CDR1 DFQATT and CDR2 SNEGSKA (reference sequence). CDR3 DNA sequence: TGCAGTGCCGATTGGGGGGGGCGATCATCCCAAGAGACCCAGTACTTC. Translating it yields CSADWGGRSSQETQYF.

This clonotype was observed a few times. The rearrangement links TRBV4-3 to TRBJ2-1, with D perhaps TRBD1 or TRBD2 (6 bases each). V lost 4 bases to trimming and J lost 4 bases, with 23 bases between them. Germline lookup yields CDR1 LGHNA and CDR2 YSLEER. The length of the CDR3 is 18 residues. CDR3 residues: CASSPSYRGPGPYNEQFF. CDR3 DNA: TGCGCCAGCAGCCCCAGTTACCGGGGGCCGGGGCCTTACAATGAGCAGTTCTTC.

As regards this clonotype: Given a much more abundant clone one base away, this may be a read error. The rearrangement joins TRBV7-2 to TRBJ1-2; TRBD1 might be the D (5 bases). V was trimmed by 5 bases and J by 4 bases, leaving 14 bases between them. Germline loops: CDR1 SGHTA, CDR2 FQGNSA. The CDR3 covers 14 residues. The CDR3 nucleotides read TGTGCCAGCAGCGTAGAGGGGCCCTTCTATGGCTACACCTTC. Its translation: CASSVEGPFYGYTF.

The J gene is TRBJ1-6, the V gene TRBV3-1; D might be TRBD1 (5 bases). Germline loops: CDR1 LGHDT, CDR2 YNNKEL (reference sequence). V lost 11 bases and J 7 bases, leaving 15 bases between the germline ends. The CDR3 loop spans 13 amino acids. The CDR3 region is CAVSEGQNSPLHF. In DNA, the CDR3 is TGTGCCGTCAGTGAGGGGCAAAATTCACCCCTCCACTTT.

The CDR3 sequence: CASSYRPGQGTNQPQHF. DNA for the CDR3: TGTGCCAGCAGCTATCGACCGGGACAGGGAACCAATCAGCCCCAGCATTTT. V is TRBV6-2 or TRBV6-3 and J is TRBJ1-5; TRBD1 aligns across 9 bases. Germline V lookup: CDR1 MNHEY, CDR2 SVGEGT. The J segment lost 3 bases and the V segment lost 6 bases, leaving 12 bases of the junction unmatched. The length of the CDR3 is 17 residues.

V is TRBV29-1 and J is TRBJ1-1; 9 bases agree with TRBD1. V dropped 6 bases and J dropped 6; count of bases not matched to a gene: 8. The CDR3 contains 13 residues. Germline V CDR1 and CDR2: SQVTM, ANQGSEA. Here the CDR3 reads CSVGDRVVAEAFF. The CDR3 bases are TGCAGCGTGGGGGACAGGGTAGTAGCTGAAGCTTTCTTT. The full variable domain, rest sourced from reference TRBV29-1 and TRBJ1-1, is SAVISQKPSRDICQRGTSLTIQCQVDSQVTMMFWYRQQPGQSLTLIATANQGSEATYESGFVIDKFPISRPNLTFSTLTVSNMSPEDSSIYLCSVGDRVVAEAFFGQGTRLTVV.

The V gene is TRBV12-3 or TRBV12-4, the J gene TRBJ1-6, with 7 bases identical to TRBD1. This CDR3 has 18 residues. Trimming at V came to 7 bases and at J to 0 bases, leaving 12 bases not matched to a gene. The CDR3: CASKRTGPISSYNSPLHF. CDR3 bases: TGTGCCAGCAAACGGACAGGTCCTATTAGCTCCTATAATTCACCCCTCCACTTT.

The chain joins TRBV7-8 to TRBJ2-1; tentatively, D is TRBD1 or TRBD2 (7 bases each). Germline CDR1 SGHVS, CDR2 FQNEAQ. With 1 base removed from V and 6 bases from J, the gap between germline ends came to 16 bases. This CDR3 region has 16 residues. This CDR3 is CASSLGGGQILNEQFF. Written as DNA, the CDR3 is TGTGCCAGCAGCTTAGGGGGGGGACAGATACTCAATGAGCAGTTCTTC.

This clonotype was seen a few times. V usage is TRBV4-2 and J usage is TRBJ1-2; possible D gene TRBD1, 6 bases. V dropped 3 bases and J dropped 5 bases, with 19 bases sitting between them. The CDR3 length is 16 residues. Germline lookup yields CDR1 LGHNA and CDR2 YNFKEQ. The DNA for the CDR3 is TGTGCCAGCAGCCAGGAAAGATTACAGGGAGTTTATGGCTACACCTTC. Encoded protein: CASSQERLQGVYGYTF.